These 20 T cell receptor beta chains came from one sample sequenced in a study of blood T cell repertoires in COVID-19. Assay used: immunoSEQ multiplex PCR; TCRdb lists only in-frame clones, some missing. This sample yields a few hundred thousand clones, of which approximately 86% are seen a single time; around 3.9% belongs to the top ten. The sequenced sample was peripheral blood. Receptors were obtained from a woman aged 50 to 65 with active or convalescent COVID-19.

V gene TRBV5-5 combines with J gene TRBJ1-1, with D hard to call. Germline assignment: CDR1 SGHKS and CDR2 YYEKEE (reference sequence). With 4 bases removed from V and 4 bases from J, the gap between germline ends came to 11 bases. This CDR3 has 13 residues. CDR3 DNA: TGTGCCAGCAGCGCACAGTCTCGCACTGAAGCTTTCTTT. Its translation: CASSAQSRTEAFF.

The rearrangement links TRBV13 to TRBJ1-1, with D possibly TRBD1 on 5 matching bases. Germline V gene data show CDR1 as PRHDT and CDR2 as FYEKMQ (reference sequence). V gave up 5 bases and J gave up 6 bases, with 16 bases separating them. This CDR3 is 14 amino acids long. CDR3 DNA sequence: TGTGCCAGCAGCCTGGGACTTATCGATGCTGAAGCTTTCTTT. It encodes CASSLGLIDAEAFF.

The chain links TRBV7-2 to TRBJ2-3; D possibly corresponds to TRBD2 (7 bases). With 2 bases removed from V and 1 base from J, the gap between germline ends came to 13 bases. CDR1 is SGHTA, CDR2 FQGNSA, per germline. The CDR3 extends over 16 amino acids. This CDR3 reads CASSLRSGGGTDTQYF. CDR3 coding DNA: TGTGCCAGCAGCTTACGCTCGGGGGGCGGCACAGATACGCAGTATTTT.

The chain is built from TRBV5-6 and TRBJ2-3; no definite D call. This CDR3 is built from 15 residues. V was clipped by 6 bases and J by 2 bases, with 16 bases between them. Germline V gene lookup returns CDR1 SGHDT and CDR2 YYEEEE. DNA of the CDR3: TGTGCCAGCACCAACAGTCCCCTCGCCACAGATACGCAGTATTTT. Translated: CASTNSPLATDTQYF.

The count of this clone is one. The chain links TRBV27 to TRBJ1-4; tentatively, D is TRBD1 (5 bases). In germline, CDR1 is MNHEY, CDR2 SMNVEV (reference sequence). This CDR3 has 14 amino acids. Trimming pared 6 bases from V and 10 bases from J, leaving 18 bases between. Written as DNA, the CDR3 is TGTGCCAGCAGGACCAGCGGGGCCCGCCCAAAACTGTTTTTT. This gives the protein CASRTSGARPKLFF.

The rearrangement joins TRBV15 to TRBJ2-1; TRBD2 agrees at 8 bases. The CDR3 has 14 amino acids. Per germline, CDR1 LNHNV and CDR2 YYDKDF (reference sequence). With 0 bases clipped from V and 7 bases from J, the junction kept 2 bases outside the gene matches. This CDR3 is CATSREQRGNEQFF. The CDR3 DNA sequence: TGTGCCACCAGCAGAGAACAGCGGGGGAATGAGCAGTTCTTC.

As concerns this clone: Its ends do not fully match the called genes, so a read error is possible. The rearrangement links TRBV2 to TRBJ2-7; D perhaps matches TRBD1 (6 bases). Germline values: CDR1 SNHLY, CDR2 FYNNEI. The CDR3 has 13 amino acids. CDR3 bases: TGTGCCAGCAGGGAAGGGACATACTACGAGCAGTACTTC. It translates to CASREGTYYEQYF. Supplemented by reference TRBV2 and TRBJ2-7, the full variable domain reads EPEVTQTPSHQVTQMGQEVILRCVPISNHLYFYWYRQILGQKVEFLVSFYNNEISEKSEIFDDQFSVERPDGSNFTLKIRSTKLEDSAMYFCASREGTYYEQYFGPGTRLTVT.

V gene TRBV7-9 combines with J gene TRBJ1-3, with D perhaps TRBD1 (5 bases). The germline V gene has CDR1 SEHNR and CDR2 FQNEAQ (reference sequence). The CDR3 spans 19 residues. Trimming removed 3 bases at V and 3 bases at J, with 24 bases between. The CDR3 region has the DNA TGTGCCAGCAGCTTGAACGCAGGGAGGGAATCTTTAATTGGAAACACCATATATTTT. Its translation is CASSLNAGRESLIGNTIYF.

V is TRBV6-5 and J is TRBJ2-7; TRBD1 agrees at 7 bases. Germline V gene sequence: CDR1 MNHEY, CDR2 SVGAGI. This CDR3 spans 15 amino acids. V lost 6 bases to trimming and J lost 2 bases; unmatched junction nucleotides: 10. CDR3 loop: CASRSGQAYPYEQYF. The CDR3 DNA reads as TGTGCCAGCAGATCAGGACAGGCGTATCCCTACGAGCAGTACTTC.

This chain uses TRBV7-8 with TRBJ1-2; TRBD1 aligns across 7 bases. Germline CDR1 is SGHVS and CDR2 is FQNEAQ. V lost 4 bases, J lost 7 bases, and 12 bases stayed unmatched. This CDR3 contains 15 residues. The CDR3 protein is CASSSYRGGRGGYTF. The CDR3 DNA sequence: TGTGCCAGCAGCTCATACAGGGGAGGACGCGGTGGCTACACCTTC. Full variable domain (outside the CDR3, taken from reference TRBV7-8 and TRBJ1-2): GAGVSQSPRYKVAKRGQDVALRCDPISGHVSLFWYQQALGQGPEFLTYFQNEAQLDKSGLPSDRFFAERPEGSVSTLKIQRTQQEDSAVYLCASSSYRGGRGGYTFGSGTRLTVV.

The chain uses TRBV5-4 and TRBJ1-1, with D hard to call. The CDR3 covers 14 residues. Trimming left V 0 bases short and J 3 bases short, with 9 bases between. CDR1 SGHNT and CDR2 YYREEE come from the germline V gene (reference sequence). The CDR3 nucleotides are TGTGCCAGCAGCTTGGAGTCCGGAGACACTGAAGCTTTCTTT. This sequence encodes CASSLESGDTEAFF.

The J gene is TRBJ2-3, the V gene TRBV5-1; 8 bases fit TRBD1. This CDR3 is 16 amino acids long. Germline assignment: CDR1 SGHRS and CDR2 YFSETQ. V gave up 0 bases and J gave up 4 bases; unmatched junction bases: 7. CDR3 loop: CASSLALRQGPDTQYF. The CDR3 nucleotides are TGCGCCAGCAGCTTGGCCCTGAGACAGGGGCCAGATACGCAGTATTTT. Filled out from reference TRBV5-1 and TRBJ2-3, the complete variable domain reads KAGVTQTPRYLIKTRGQQVTLSCSPISGHRSVSWYQQTPGQGLQFLFEYFSETQRNKGNFPGRFSGRQFSNSRSEMNVSTLELGDSALYLCASSLALRQGPDTQYFGPGTRLTVL.

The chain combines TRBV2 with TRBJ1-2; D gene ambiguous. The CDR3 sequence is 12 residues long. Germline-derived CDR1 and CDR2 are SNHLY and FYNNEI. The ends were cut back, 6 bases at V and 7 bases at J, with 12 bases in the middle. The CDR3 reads CASSAGWGGYTF. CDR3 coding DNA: TGTGCCAGCAGCGCGGGGTGGGGTGGCTACACCTTC.

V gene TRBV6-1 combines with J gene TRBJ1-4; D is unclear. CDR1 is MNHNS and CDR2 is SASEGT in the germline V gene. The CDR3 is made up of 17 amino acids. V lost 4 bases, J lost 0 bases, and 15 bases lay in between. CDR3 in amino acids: CASSVSMLYATNEKLFF. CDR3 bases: TGTGCCAGCAGTGTTTCGATGCTCTACGCAACTAATGAAAAACTGTTTTTT.

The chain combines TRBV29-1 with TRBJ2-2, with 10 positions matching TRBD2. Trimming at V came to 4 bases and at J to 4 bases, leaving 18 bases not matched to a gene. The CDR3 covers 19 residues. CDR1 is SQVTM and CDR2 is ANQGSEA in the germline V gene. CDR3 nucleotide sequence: TGCAGCGTTGCCAGCCGCAGCGGGAGCGGGAGGGGGGGCACCGGGGAGCTGTTTTTT. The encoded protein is CSVASRSGSGRGGTGELFF.

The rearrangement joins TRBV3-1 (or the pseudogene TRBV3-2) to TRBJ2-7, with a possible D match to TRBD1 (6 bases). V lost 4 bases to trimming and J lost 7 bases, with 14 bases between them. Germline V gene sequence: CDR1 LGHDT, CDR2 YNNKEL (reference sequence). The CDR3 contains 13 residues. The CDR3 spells CASSPHRVREQYF. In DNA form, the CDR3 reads TGTGCCAGCAGCCCTCACAGGGTGAGGGAGCAGTACTTC.

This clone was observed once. CDR3 loop: CASSPHGLAGDGEQFF. CDR3 DNA sequence: TGTGCCAGCAGCCCCCATGGACTAGCGGGAGACGGTGAGCAGTTCTTC. The rearrangement uses TRBV14 and TRBJ2-1; 13 bases line up with TRBD2. CDR1 and CDR2 (germline): SGHDN, FVKESK. This CDR3 contains 16 residues. The ends lost 4 bases at V and 9 bases at J; junction bases unmatched: 9.

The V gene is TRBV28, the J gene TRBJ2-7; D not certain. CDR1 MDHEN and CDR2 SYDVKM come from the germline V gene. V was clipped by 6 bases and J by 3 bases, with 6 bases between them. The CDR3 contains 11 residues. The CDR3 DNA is TGTGCCAGCAGAGCAGGCTACGAGCAGTACTTC. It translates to CASRAGYEQYF.

As DNA, the CDR3 is TGTGCCAGCAGGTCGGGAAGCAACACTGAAGCTTTCTTT. Its protein is CASRSGSNTEAFF. This chain connects TRBV6-5 to TRBJ1-1; D remains ambiguous. Germline CDR1 MNHEY, CDR2 SVGAGI. Trimming cost V 6 bases and J 2 bases, with 10 bases left between them. CDR3 length: 13 amino acids.

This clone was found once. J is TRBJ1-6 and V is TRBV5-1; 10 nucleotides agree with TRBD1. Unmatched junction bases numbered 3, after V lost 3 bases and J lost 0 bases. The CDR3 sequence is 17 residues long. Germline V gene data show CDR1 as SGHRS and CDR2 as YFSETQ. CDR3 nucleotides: TGCGCCAGCAGCTCGACAGGGGGCAGCTCCTATAATTCACCCCTCCACTTT. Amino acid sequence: CASSSTGGSSYNSPLHF.